This TCR beta chain was recorded in a study of OX40 agonist ivuxolimab in advanced cancers. Study details: Aged about 20 to 80 with a mean of 60 years, they were approximately 80% male.

Prior autoimmune disease or systemic immunosuppression barred patients. Findings and limits, study-wide: The study found that CD8+ T cells averaged more expanded clones than CD4+. Doses of 0.1 to 3.0 mg/kg were accompanied by clonal expansion of CD4+ and CD8+ blood T cells by week 6.

The CDR3 has 15 amino acids. V lost 5 bases and J lost 0, with 11 bases in between. CDR1 and CDR2 (germline): SNHLY, FYNNEI. Concerning this clone itself: The antigen is not known.

This table comes from immunoSEQ multiplex PCR, and its TCRdb copy is limited to in-frame clones, with some not included. The sample holds 30,000 to 45,000 clones; about 78% are singletons and the top ten take 20% to 25%. V and J are TRBV2 and TRBJ2-1; D gene uncertain. The sample consisted of CD4+ or CD8+ T cells sorted from blood, taken in a trial of the OX40 agonist ivuxolimab. The receptor was isolated from an adult with an advanced solid tumor such as melanoma, head and neck, liver or kidney cancer. The CDR3 DNA reads TGTGCCAGCAGTCCGACTTTCGCCTCCTACAATGAGCAGTTCTTC. It is translated as CASSPTFASYNEQFF.